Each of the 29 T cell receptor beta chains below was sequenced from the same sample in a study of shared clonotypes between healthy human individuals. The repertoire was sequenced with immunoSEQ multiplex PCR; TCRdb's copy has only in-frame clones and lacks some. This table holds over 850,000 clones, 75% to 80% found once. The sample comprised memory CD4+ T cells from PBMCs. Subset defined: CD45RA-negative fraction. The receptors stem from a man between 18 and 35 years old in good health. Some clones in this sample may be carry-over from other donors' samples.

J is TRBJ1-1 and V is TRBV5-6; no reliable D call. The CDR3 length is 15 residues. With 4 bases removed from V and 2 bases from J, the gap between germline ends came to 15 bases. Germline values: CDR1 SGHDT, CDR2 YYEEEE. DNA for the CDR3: TGTGCCAGCAGCCGAAGGCAGAAGGGAAACACTGAAGCTTTCTTT. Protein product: CASSRRQKGNTEAFF.

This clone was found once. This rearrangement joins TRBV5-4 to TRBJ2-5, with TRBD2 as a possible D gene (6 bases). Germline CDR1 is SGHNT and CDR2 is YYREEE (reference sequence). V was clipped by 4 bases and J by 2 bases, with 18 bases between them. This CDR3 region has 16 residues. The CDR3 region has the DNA TGTGCCAGCAGCGGTGGCGTTCGAGGAGGGCAAGAGACCCAGTACTTC. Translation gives CASSGGVRGGQETQYF.

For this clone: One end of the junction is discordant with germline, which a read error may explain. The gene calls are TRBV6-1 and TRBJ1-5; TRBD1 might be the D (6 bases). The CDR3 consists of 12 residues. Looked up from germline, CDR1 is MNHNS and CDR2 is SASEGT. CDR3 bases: TGTGCCAGCAGGGAAGGGGGACAGCCCCAGCATTTT. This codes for CASREGGQPQHF.

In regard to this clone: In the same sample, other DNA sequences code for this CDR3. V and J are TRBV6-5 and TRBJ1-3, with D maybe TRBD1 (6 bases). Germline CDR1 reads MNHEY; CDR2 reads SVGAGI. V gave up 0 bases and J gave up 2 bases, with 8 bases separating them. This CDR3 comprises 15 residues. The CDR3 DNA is TGTGCCAGCAGTTACTCGAGGGACACTGGAAACACCATATATTTT. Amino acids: CASSYSRDTGNTIYF.

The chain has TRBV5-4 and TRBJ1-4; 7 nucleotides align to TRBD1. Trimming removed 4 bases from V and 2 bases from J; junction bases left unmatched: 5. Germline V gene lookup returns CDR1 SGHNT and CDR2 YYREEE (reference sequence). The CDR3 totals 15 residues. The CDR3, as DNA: TGTGCCAGCAGCGGAACAGGGGCGACTAATGAAAAACTGTTTTTT. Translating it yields CASSGTGATNEKLFF.

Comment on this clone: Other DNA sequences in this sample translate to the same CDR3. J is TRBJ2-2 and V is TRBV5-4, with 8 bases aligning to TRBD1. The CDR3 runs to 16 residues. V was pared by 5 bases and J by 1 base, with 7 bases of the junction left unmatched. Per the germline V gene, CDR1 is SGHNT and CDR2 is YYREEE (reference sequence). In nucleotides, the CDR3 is TGTGCCAGCAGATCCGGACAGGGACGGAACACCGGGGAGCTGTTTTTT. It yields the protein CASRSGQGRNTGELFF.

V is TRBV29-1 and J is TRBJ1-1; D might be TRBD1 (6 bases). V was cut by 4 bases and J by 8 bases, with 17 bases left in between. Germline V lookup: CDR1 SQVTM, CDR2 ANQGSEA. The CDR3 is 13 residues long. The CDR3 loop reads CSVAQGRHGEAFF. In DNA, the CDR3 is TGCAGCGTTGCCCAGGGGCGGCACGGAGAAGCTTTCTTT. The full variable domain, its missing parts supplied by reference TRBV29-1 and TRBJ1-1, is SAVISQKPSRDICQRGTSLTIQCQVDSQVTMMFWYRQQPGQSLTLIATANQGSEATYESGFVIDKFPISRPNLTFSTLTVSNMSPEDSSIYLCSVAQGRHGEAFFGQGTRLTVV.

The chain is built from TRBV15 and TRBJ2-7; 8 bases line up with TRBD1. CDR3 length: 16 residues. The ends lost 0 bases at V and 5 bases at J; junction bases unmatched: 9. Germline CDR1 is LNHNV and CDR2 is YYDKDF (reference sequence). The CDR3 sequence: CATSRDQGASSNEQYF. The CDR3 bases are TGTGCCACCAGCAGAGATCAGGGGGCCTCTTCCAACGAGCAGTACTTC.

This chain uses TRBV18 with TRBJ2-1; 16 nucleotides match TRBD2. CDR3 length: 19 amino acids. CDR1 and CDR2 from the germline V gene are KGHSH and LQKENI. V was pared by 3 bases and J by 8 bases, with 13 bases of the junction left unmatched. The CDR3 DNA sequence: TGTGCCAGCTCACCGCCAGGGACTAGCGGGAGGGCCGCTAGATATGAGCAGTTCTTC. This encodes CASSPPGTSGRAARYEQFF. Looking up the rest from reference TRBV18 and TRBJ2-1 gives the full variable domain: NAGVMQNPRHLVRRRGQEARLRCSPMKGHSHVYWYRQLPEEGLKFMVYLQKENIIDESGMPKERFSAEFPKEGPSILRIQQVVRGDSAAYFCASSPPGTSGRAARYEQFFGPGTRLTVL.

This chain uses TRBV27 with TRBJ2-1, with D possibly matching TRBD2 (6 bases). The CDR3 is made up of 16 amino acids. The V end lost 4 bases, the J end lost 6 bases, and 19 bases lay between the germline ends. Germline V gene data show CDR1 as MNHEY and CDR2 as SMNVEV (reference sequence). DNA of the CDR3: TGTGCCAGCAGTTCCCTAGGGCCGGCCGGGGGCAATGAGCAGTTCTTC. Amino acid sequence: CASSSLGPAGGNEQFF.

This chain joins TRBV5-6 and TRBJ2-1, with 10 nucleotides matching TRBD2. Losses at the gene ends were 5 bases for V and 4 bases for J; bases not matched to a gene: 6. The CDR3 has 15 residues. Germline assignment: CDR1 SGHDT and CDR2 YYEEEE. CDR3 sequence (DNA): TGTGCCAGCAGTTATCCGGGACTAGCGTACAATGAGCAGTTCTTC. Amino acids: CASSYPGLAYNEQFF.

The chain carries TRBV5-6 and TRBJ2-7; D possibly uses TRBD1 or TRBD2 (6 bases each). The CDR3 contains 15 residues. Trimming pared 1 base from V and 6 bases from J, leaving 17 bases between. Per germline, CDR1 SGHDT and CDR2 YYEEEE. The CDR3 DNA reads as TGTGCCAGCAGCTTGAGGGGCCGGGGGCGGGCCGAGCAGTACTTC. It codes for CASSLRGRGRAEQYF.

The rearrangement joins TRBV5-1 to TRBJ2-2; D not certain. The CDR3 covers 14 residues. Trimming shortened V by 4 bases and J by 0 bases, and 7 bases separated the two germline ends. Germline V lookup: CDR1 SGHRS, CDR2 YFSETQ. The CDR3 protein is CASSQLANTGELFF. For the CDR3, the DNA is TGCGCCAGCAGCCAACTCGCGAACACCGGGGAGCTGTTTTTT.

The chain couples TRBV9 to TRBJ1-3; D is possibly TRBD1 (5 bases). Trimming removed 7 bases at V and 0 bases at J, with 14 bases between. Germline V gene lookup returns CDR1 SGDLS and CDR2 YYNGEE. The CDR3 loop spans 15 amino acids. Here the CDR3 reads CASGTPGTSGNTIYF. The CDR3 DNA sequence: TGTGCCAGCGGAACTCCAGGGACCTCTGGAAACACCATATATTTT.

The CDR3 loop reads CASSVDGTGQETQYF. DNA of the CDR3: TGTGCCAGCAGCGTAGATGGTACGGGGCAAGAGACCCAGTACTTC. The chain joins TRBV9 to TRBJ2-5, with D possibly TRBD2 on 5 matching bases. Germline V gives CDR1 SGDLS, CDR2 YYNGEE. Trimming cost V 0 bases and J 2 bases, with 11 bases left between them. There are 15 residues in the CDR3.

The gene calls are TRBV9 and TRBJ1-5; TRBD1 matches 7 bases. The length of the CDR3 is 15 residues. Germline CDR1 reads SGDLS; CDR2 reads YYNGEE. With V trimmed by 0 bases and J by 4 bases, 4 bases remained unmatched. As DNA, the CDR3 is TGTGCCAGCAGCGTAGAAGGGACAGAGAATCAGCCCCAGCATTTT. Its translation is CASSVEGTENQPQHF.

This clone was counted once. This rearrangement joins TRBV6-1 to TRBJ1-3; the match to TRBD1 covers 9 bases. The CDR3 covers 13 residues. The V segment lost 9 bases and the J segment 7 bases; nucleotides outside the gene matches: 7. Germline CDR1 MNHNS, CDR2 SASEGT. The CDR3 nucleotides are TGTGCCAGTCAAAGGACAGGGGCGAACACCATATATTTT. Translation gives CASQRTGANTIYF.

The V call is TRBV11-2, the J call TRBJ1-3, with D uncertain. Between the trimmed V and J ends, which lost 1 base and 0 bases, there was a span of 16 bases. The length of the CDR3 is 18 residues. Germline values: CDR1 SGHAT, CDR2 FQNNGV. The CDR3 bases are TGTGCCAGCAGCTTAGTTAGGCGCGGCGCCGGCTCTGGAAACACCATATATTTT. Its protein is CASSLVRRGAGSGNTIYF.

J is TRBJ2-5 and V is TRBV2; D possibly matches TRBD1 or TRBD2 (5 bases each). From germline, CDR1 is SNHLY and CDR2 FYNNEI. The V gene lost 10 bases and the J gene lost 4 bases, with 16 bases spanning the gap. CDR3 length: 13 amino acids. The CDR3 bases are TGTGCCACGGCTAGAGGGGTTGGAGAGACCCAGTACTTC. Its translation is CATARGVGETQYF. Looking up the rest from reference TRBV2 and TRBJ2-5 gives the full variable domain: EPEVTQTPSHQVTQMGQEVILRCVPISNHLYFYWYRQILGQKVEFLVSFYNNEISEKSEIFDDQFSVERPDGSNFTLKIRSTKLEDSAMYFCATARGVGETQYFGPGTRLLVL.

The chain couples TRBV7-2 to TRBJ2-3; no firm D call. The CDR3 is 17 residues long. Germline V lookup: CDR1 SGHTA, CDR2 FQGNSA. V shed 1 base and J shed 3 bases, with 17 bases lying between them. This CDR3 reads CASSLVGGPLTTDTQYF. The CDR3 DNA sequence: TGTGCCAGCAGCTTAGTTGGTGGGCCTTTGACTACAGATACGCAGTATTTT.

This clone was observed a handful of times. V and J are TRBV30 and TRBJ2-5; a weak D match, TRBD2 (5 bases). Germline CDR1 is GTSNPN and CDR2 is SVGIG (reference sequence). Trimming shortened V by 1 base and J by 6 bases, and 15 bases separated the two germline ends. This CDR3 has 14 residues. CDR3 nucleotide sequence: TGTGCCTGGAGTGCCTTTACTAGTTCCCAGACCCAGTACTTC. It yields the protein CAWSAFTSSQTQYF.

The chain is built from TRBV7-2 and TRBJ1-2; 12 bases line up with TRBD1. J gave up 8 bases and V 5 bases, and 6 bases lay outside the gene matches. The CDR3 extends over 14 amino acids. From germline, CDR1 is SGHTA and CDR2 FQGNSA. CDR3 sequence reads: CASSRDRGRWGYTF. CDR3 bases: TGTGCCAGCAGCAGGGACAGGGGGCGATGGGGCTACACCTTC.

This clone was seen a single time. The DNA of the CDR3 is TGTGCCAGCAGCCCGTGGACTTTCTACCAAGAGACCCAGTACTTC. It is translated as CASSPWTFYQETQYF. The chain carries TRBV7-3 and TRBJ2-5; D is possibly TRBD2 (5 bases). The germline V gene has CDR1 SGHTA and CDR2 FQGTGA. V was trimmed by 5 bases and J by 0 bases, leaving 13 bases between them. This CDR3 spans 15 amino acids.

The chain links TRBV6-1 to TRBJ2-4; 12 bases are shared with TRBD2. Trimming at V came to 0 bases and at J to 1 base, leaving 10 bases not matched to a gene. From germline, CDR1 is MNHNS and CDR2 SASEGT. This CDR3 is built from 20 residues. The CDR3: CASSEAGASGRGRAKNIQYF. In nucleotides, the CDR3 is TGTGCCAGCAGTGAAGCGGGGGCTAGCGGGAGGGGACGGGCCAAAAACATTCAGTACTTC.

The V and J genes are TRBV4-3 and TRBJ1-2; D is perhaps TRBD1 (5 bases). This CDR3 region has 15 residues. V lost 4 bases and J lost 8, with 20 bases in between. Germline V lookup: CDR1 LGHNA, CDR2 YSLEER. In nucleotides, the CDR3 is TGCGCCAGCAGCCGATTAGGGGATACGGTGAAGGGCTACACCTTC. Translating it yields CASSRLGDTVKGYTF.

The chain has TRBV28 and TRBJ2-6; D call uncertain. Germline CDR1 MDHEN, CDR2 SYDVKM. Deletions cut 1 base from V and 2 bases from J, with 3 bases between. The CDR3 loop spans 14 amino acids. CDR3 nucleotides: TGTGCCAGCAGTTTATTTACTGGGGCCAACGTCCTGACTTTC. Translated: CASSLFTGANVLTF.

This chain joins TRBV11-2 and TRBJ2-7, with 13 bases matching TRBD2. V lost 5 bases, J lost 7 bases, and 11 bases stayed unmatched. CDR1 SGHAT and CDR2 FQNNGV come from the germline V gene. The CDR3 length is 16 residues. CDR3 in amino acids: CASSLELAGGPGEQYF. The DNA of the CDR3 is TGTGCCAGCAGCCTGGAACTAGCGGGAGGGCCGGGTGAGCAGTACTTC.

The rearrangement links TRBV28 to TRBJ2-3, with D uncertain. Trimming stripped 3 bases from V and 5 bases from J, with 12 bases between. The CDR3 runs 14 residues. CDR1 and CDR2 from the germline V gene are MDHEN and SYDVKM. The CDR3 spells CASSFVPRGDTQYF. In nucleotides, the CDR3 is TGTGCCAGCAGTTTTGTCCCTAGAGGAGATACGCAGTATTTT.

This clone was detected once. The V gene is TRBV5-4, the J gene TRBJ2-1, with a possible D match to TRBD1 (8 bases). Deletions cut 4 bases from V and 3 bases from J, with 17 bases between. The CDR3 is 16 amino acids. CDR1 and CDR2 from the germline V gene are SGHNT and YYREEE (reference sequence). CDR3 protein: CASSPNRGGLYNEQFF. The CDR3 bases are TGTGCCAGCAGCCCTAACAGGGGGGGGCTCTACAATGAGCAGTTCTTC.